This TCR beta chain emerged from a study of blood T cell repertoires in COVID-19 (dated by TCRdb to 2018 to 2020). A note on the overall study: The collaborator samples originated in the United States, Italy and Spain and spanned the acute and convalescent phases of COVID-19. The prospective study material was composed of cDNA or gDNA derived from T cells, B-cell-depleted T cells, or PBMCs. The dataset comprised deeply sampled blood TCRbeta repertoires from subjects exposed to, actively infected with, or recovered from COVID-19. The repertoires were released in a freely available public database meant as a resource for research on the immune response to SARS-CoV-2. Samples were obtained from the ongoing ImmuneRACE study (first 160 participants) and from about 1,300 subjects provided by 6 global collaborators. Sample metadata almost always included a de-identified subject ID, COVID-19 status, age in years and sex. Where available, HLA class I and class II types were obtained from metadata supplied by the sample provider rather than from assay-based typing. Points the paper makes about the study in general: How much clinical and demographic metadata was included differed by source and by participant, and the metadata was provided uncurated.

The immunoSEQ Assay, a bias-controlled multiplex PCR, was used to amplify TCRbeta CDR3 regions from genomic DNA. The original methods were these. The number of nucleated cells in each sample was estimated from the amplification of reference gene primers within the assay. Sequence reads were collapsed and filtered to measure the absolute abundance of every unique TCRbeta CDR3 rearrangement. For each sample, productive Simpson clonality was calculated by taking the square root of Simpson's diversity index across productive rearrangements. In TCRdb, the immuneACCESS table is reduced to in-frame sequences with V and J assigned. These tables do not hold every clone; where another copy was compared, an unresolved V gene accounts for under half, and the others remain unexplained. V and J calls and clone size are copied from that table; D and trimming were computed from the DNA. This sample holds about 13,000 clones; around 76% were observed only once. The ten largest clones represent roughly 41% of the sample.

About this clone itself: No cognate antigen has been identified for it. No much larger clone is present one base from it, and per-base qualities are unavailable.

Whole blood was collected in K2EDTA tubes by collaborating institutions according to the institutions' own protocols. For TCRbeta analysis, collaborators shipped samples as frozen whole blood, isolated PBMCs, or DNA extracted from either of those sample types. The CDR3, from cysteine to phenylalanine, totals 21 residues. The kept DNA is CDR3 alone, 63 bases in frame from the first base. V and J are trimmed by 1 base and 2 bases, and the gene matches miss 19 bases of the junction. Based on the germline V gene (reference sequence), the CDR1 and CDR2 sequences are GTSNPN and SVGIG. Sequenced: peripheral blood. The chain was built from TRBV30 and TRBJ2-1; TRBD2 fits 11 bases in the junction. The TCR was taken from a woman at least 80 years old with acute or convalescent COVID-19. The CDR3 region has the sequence CAWSEVLAGGLIRVTYNEQFF. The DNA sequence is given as TGTGCCTGGAGTGAGGTTCTAGCGGGGGGCCTAATCCGAGTGACCTACAATGAGCAGTTCTTC.